Each of the 6 T cell receptor beta chains below was sequenced from the same sample in a study of shared clonotypes between healthy human individuals. This table comes from immunoSEQ multiplex PCR, and its TCRdb copy is limited to in-frame clones, with some not included. The profile shows some 1.4 million clones, around 97% of them singletons. The sample consisted of naive CD4+ T cells sorted from blood. The subset: CD45RA+ positively selected. The origin of the receptors is a man aged 30-40 years in good health.

V gene TRBV7-2 combines with J gene TRBJ2-1; D is unresolved. The V end was cut by 5 bases, the J end by 7 bases, with 3 bases between. Germline values: CDR1 SGHTA, CDR2 FQGNSA. The CDR3 contains 10 residues. The CDR3 protein is CASSRNEQFF. Here the CDR3 DNA reads TGTGCCAGCAGCCGGAATGAGCAGTTCTTC.

The chain links TRBV7-6 to TRBJ2-3; D is possibly TRBD2 (5 bases). The V gene's germline CDR1 is SGHVS and CDR2 FNYEAQ. The length of the CDR3 is 14 residues. Between the trimmed V and J ends, which lost 3 bases and 3 bases, there was a span of 10 bases. CDR3 residues: CASSFRGNTDTQYF. The CDR3 region has the DNA TGTGCCAGCAGCTTTCGGGGAAATACAGATACGCAGTATTTT. The complete variable domain, with remaining parts taken from reference TRBV7-6 and TRBJ2-3, reads GAGVSQSPRYKVTKRGQDVALRCDPISGHVSLYWYRQALGQGPEFLTYFNYEAQQDKSGLPNDRFSAERPEGSISTLTIQRTEQRDSAMYRCASSFRGNTDTQYFGPGTRLTVL.

The chain uses TRBV7-3 and TRBJ1-1, with no clear D. V dropped 2 bases and J dropped 1 base, with 5 bases sitting between them. The CDR3 is 13 amino acids. The germline gives CDR1 SGHTA, CDR2 FQGTGA. The CDR3 DNA reads as TGTGCCAGCAGCTTAGAAGCGAACACTGAAGCTTTCTTT. Translating it yields CASSLEANTEAFF.

This chain connects TRBV12-5 to TRBJ1-3; D may be TRBD1 (6 bases). CDR1 is LGHNT, CDR2 FRNRAP, per germline. CDR3 size: 17 residues. V dropped 1 base and J dropped 2 bases, with 15 bases sitting between them. This chain's CDR3 is CASGLGPDRLAGNTIYF. The DNA of the CDR3 is TGTGCTAGTGGTTTGGGACCTGACAGGTTAGCTGGAAACACCATATATTTT.

This clone was recorded once. The J gene is TRBJ2-1, the V gene TRBV7-9, with no clear D. Germline CDR1 is SEHNR and CDR2 is FQNEAQ (reference sequence). Deletions cut 3 bases from V and 9 bases from J, with 6 bases between. The CDR3 runs 11 residues. Here the CDR3 reads CASSFFGEQFF. CDR3 DNA sequence: TGTGCCAGCAGCTTTTTCGGTGAGCAGTTCTTC.

The chain joins TRBV10-3 to TRBJ2-2, with D possibly TRBD1 on 7 matching bases. The CDR3 has 15 residues. Germline CDR1 reads ENHRY; CDR2 reads SYGVKD. Trimming cost V 2 bases and J 5 bases, with 12 bases left between them. CDR3 sequence reads: CAISEAGQNTGELFF. DNA for the CDR3: TGTGCCATCAGTGAGGCGGGACAGAATACCGGGGAGCTGTTTTTT.